This T cell receptor (beta chain) emerged from a study of human T cells and chemical hapten exposure. General study results and limits: Given that the donors had alopecia, their immune response may differ from that seen in healthy people.

Single cDNA molecules in the library carried unique molecular identifiers attached during preparation. TCRdb ran MiXCR on the RACE reads and lists one entry per CDR3 protein. The sample carries about 190,000 distinct CDR3 sequences, about 22% recorded once. Time point indicated: patch test 3, about 24 weeks after DPC sensitization. This sample's treatment: therapeutic diphenylcyclopropenone sensitization with weekly scalp DPC. In the case of this clonotype: Its antigen remains unknown.

There are 20 residues in the CDR3. Germline V gives CDR1 LGHDT, CDR2 YNNKEL (reference sequence). The ends lost 4 bases at V and 0 bases at J; junction bases unmatched: 20. This sample comprised whole blood, obtained in connection with sensitization to the hapten diphenylcyclopropenone (DPC). The chain couples TRBV3-1 to TRBJ2-7; 8 nucleotides match TRBD2. The receptor comes from a middle-aged woman with alopecia areata. Some clones in this sample may be carry-over from other donors' samples. CDR3 DNA sequence: TGTGCCAGCAGCCTCGCTGGGGCGGGGAACATAGCGGGAAGCTCCTACGAGCAGTACTTC. Translated: CASSLAGAGNIAGSSYEQYF.